The rows below give T cell receptor beta chains drawn from one sample of a study of T-cell memory formation after mild COVID-19. MiXCR, run by TCRdb on the 5' RACE reads, gives a single entry per CDR3 protein. The data show about 430,000 distinct CDR3 sequences, about 20% seen once. Sequencing was done on a sample of PBMCs or a T cell subset sorted from them (not recorded which). The receptors shown here come from a man aged 18 to 30 who had mild COVID-19 (a few samples of this study predate the infection). Cell type and time point are not known. The CDR3 runs from the conserved cysteine through the conserved F or W. The D gene is left open where the match is weak. Clone size is not always given. Where it is, it says once, few, many or a class for expanded clones.

D	size	V	J	CDR3	DNA
TRBD2	NA	TRBV7-2	TRBJ2-2	CASSKTSAGTGELFF	TGTGCCAGCAGCAAGACTAGCGCGGGCACCGGGGAGCTGTTTTTT
TRBD2	NA	TRBV5-1	TRBJ2-5	CASSFFAGGETQYF	TGCGCCAGCAGCTTCTTCGCGGGGGGAGAGACCCAGTACTTC
TRBD1	NA	TRBV29-1	TRBJ1-4	CSGEGAGEKLFF	TGCAGCGGAGAGGGGGCAGGTGAAAAACTGTTTTTT
NA	NA	TRBV7-2	TRBJ2-4	CASSPQGGMTGLNIQYF	TGTGCCAGCAGCCCCCAGGGGGGGATGACGGGGTTGAACATTCAGTACTTC
TRBD2	few	TRBV29-1	TRBJ2-5	CSVDDLGVAGAETQYF	TGCAGCGTTGATGACCTTGGGGTAGCGGGGGCAGAGACCCAGTACTTC
NA	many	TRBV12-3/TRBV12-4	TRBJ2-5	CASSPPGTGRTQYF	TGTGCCAGCAGTCCCCCCGGGACGGGAAGGACCCAGTACTTC
NA	NA	TRBV7-2	TRBJ2-3	CASSGLVTESQYF	TGTGCCAGCAGCGGACTTGTCACAGAGTCGCAGTATTTT
NA	NA	TRBV4-3	TRBJ2-1	CASSQDEGTAYNEQFF	TGCGCCAGCAGCCAAGATGAAGGGACGGCATACAATGAGCAGTTCTTC
NA	few	TRBV9	TRBJ2-5	CASSVATGYGETQYF	TGTGCCAGCAGCGTAGCTACAGGGTATGGGGAGACCCAGTACTTC
NA	NA	TRBV6-1	TRBJ1-5	CASLGSYQPQHF	TGTGCCAGCCTCGGGTCTTACCAGCCCCAGCATTTT
NA	NA	TRBV10-3	TRBJ1-6	CAISESDRTLHF	TGTGCCATCAGTGAGTCCGACCGGACCCTCCACTTT
TRBD1	few	TRBV4-2	TRBJ2-3	CASSFGTGSTDTQYF	TGTGCCAGCAGCTTCGGGACAGGCAGCACAGATACGCAGTATTTT
TRBD1	few	TRBV29-1	TRBJ1-1	CSADPGQGLAFF	TGCAGCGCGGACCCGGGACAGGGTTTGGCTTTCTTT
NA	NA	TRBV27	TRBJ1-1	CASRLLGTSMNTEAFF	TGTGCCAGCAGACTCCTAGGGACTTCCATGAACACTGAAGCTTTCTTT
NA	NA	TRBV19	TRBJ2-1	CASSVSLGEQFF	TGTGCCAGTAGTGTGAGCTTAGGGGAGCAGTTCTTC
NA	NA	TRBV5-1	TRBJ1-1	CASSGGAWNGEAFF	TGCGCCAGCAGCGGGGGAGCCTGGAATGGTGAAGCTTTCTTT
NA	few	TRBV5-5	TRBJ1-6	CASSKEWPTALHF	TGTGCCAGCAGCAAGGAATGGCCCACGGCCCTCCACTTT
TRBD2	many	TRBV7-2	TRBJ2-7	CASSSGLARYEQYF	TGTGCCAGCAGCTCGGGACTAGCGCGTTACGAGCAGTACTTC
TRBD2	NA	TRBV4-3	TRBJ2-5	CASSQVPPGLAGGPEETQYF	TGCGCCAGCAGCCAAGTTCCACCGGGACTAGCGGGGGGTCCCGAAGAGACCCAGTACTTC
NA	NA	TRBV7-9	TRBJ1-5	CASSLRGGRQPQHF	TGTGCCAGCAGCTTAAGGGGGGGCCGTCAGCCCCAGCATTTT
NA	few	TRBV7-2	TRBJ2-5	CASSHRAGIGETQYF	TGTGCCAGCAGCCACCGGGCAGGGATTGGAGAGACCCAGTACTTC
NA	few	TRBV5-1	TRBJ1-2	CASSHYGLDNYGYTF	TGCGCCAGCAGTCATTATGGACTCGATAACTATGGCTACACCTTC
TRBD1	few	TRBV25-1	TRBJ2-1	CASRRDSSYNEQFF	TGTGCCAGCAGGAGGGACAGCTCCTACAATGAGCAGTTCTTC
TRBD2	NA	TRBV20-1	TRBJ2-3	CSAGGVAGRTDTQYF	TGCAGTGCTGGGGGGGTAGCGGGGAGGACAGATACGCAGTATTTT
NA	NA	TRBV5-6	TRBJ1-3	CASSVQGSGNTIYF	TGTGCCAGCAGCGTACAGGGATCCGGAAACACCATATATTTT
NA	few	TRBV27	TRBJ2-2	CASGEGSILNIGELFF	TGTGCCAGCGGGGAAGGGTCGATATTAAATATCGGGGAGCTGTTTTTT
NA	NA	TRBV5-1	TRBJ1-1	CASSWAGAGTEAFF	TGCGCCAGCAGCTGGGCCGGGGCAGGGACTGAAGCTTTCTTT
NA	NA	TRBV7-9	TRBJ2-2	CASSSSKDTGELFF	TGTGCCAGCAGCTCCTCCAAGGACACCGGGGAGCTGTTTTTT
TRBD2	few	TRBV7-2	TRBJ2-4	CASSSLAGFAKNIQYF	TGTGCCAGCAGCTCCTTAGCGGGGTTCGCCAAAAACATTCAGTACTTC
NA	NA	TRBV7-2	TRBJ2-3	CASSLEAGGPTQYF	TGTGCCAGCAGCTTAGAGGCTGGGGGGCCTACGCAGTATTTT
NA	few	TRBV7-9	TRBJ2-3	CASSLGFGRGGLRRPDTQYF	TGTGCCAGCAGCTTAGGATTCGGCAGGGGAGGACTAAGAAGACCAGATACGCAGTATTTT
NA	few	TRBV10-3	TRBJ1-6	CAISKDVSYNSPLHF	TGTGCCATCAGCAAAGACGTCTCCTATAATTCACCCCTCCACTTT
NA	NA	TRBV7-2	TRBJ1-2	CASSLRRSDRIRETNYGYTF	TGTGCCAGCAGCTTACGACGATCGGACAGAATAAGAGAGACTAACTATGGCTACACCTTC
TRBD1	many	TRBV10-3	TRBJ2-7	CAISEGRDRGREQYF	TGTGCCATCAGCGAGGGCCGGGACAGGGGACGTGAGCAGTACTTC